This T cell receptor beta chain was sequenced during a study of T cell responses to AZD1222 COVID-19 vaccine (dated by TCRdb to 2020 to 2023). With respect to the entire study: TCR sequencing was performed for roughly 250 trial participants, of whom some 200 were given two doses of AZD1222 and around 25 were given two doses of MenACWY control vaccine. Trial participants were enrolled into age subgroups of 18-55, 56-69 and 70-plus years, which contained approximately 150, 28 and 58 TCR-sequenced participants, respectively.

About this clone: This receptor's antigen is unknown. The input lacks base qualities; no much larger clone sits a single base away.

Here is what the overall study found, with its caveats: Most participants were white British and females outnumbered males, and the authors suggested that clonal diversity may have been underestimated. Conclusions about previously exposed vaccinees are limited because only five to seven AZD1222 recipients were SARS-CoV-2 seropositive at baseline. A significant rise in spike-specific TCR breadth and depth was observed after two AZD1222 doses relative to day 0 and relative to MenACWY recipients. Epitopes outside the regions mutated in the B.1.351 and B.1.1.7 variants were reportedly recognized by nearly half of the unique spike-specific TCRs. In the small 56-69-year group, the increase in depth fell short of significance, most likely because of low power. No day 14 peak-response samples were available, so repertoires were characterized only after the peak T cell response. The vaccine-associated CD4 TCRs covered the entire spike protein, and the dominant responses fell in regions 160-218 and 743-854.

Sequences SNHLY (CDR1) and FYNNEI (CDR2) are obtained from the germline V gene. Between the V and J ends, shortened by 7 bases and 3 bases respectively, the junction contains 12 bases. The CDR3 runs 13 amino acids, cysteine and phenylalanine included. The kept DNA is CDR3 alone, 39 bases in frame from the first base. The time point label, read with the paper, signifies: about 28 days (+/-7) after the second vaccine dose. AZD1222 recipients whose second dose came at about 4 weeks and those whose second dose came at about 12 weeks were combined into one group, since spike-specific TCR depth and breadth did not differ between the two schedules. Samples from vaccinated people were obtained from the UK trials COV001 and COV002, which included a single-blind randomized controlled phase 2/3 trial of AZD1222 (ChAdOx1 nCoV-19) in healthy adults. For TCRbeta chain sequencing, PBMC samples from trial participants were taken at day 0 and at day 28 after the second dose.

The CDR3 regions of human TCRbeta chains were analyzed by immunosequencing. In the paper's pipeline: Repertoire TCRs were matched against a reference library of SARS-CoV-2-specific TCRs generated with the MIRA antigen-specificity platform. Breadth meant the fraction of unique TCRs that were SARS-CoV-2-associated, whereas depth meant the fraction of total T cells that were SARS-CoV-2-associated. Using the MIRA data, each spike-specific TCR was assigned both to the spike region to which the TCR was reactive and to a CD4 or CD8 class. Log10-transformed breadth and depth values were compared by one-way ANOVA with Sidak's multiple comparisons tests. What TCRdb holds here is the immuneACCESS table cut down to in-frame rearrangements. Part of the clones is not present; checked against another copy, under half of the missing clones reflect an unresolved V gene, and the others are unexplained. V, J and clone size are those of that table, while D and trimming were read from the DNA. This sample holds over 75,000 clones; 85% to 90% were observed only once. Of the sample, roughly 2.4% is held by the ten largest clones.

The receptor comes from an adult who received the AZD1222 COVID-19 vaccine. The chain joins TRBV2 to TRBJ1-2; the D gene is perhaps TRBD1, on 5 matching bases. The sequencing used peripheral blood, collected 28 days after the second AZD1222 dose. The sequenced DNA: TGTGCCAGCATTGATGACAGCGACTATGGCTACACCTTC. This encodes CASIDDSDYGYTF.